The entry below describes one T cell receptor beta chain. The antigen remains undetermined. The data are from a study of shared clonotypes between healthy human individuals. CD4+ cells yielded CD45RA+ naive and CD45RA-negative memory subsets. V lost 5 bases to trimming and J lost 1 base; unmatched junction nucleotides: 5. CDR1 and CDR2 (germline): SGHTA, FQGNSA. CDR3 length: 16 residues. About 30,000 T cell genomes, or about 190 ng DNA, went into the sorted-subset replicate PCRs. The authors' processing: ImmunoSEQ only sent back junction sequences with no quality scores, so filtering was done differently. TCRdb keeps only in-frame clones here, not all; method: immunoSEQ multiplex PCR. V and J calls and clone size are as listed in that table; D and trimming were resolved from the DNA. The table has roughly 1,100,000 clones, about 77% seen once. Study-level points and caveats: The genetic and exposure-history diversity represented was limited by few donors.

This clonotype originated in a man in his late teens or twenties in good health. The sequencing input was memory CD4+ T cells sorted from blood. Subset here: CD45RA-negative fraction. The chain combines TRBV7-2 with TRBJ2-3; 11 bases agree with TRBD2. The CDR3 here is CASSAQTSGGTDTQYF. The CDR3 DNA sequence: TGTGCCAGCAGCGCTCAGACTAGCGGGGGCACAGATACGCAGTATTTT. Looking up the rest from reference TRBV7-2 and TRBJ2-3 gives the full variable domain: GAGVSQSPSNKVTEKGKDVELRCDPISGHTALYWYRQSLGQGLEFLIYFQGNSAPDKSGLPSDRFSAERTGGSVSTLTIQRTQQEDSAVYLCASSAQTSGGTDTQYFGPGTRLTVL.